What follows are 3 T cell receptor beta chains derived from one specimen sequenced in a study of shared clonotypes between healthy human individuals. Clones were sequenced by immunoSEQ multiplex PCR, and TCRdb holds only the in-frame ones, with some missing. The sample lists about 1.1 million clones; more than 75% were seen once. Sequencing used memory CD4+ T cells from PBMCs. Sample subset: CD45RA-negative fraction. Source of these receptors: a man aged 18 to 29 in good health. Some clones in this sample may be carry-over from other donors' samples.

Worth noting for this clone: This CDR3 is also generated by other DNA sequences in the sample. This chain connects TRBV25-1 to TRBJ2-5, with 9 bases that match TRBD1. V dropped 4 bases and J dropped 1; count of bases not matched to a gene: 4. Per germline, CDR1 MGHDK and CDR2 SYGVNS. The CDR3 loop spans 15 amino acids. DNA of the CDR3: TGTGCCAGCAGTGGAGGACAGGGGCCCCAAGAGACCCAGTACTTC. As protein: CASSGGQGPQETQYF.

The V and J genes are TRBV19 and TRBJ1-5; no clear D gene. From germline, CDR1 is LNHDA and CDR2 SQIVND (reference sequence). CDR3 size: 12 residues. Between the trimmed V and J ends, which lost 6 bases and 6 bases, there was a span of 9 bases. The CDR3 nucleotides read TGTGCCAGTAGCCCGATTGGTCAGCCCCAGCATTTT. Translating it yields CASSPIGQPQHF.

For the CDR3, the DNA is TGCGCCAGCAGCTTGGGGGACCGACGGCCCGATGAGCAGTTCTTC. It yields the protein CASSLGDRRPDEQFF. This chain uses TRBV5-1 with TRBJ2-1; possibly TRBD1 or TRBD2 for D (5 bases each). The V end was cut by 0 bases, the J end by 8 bases, with 15 bases between. The CDR3 is 15 amino acids. Germline V lookup: CDR1 SGHRS, CDR2 YFSETQ. Using reference TRBV5-1 and TRBJ2-1 for the parts outside the CDR3, the full variable domain is KAGVTQTPRYLIKTRGQQVTLSCSPISGHRSVSWYQQTPGQGLQFLFEYFSETQRNKGNFPGRFSGRQFSNSRSEMNVSTLELGDSALYLCASSLGDRRPDEQFFGPGTRLTVL.